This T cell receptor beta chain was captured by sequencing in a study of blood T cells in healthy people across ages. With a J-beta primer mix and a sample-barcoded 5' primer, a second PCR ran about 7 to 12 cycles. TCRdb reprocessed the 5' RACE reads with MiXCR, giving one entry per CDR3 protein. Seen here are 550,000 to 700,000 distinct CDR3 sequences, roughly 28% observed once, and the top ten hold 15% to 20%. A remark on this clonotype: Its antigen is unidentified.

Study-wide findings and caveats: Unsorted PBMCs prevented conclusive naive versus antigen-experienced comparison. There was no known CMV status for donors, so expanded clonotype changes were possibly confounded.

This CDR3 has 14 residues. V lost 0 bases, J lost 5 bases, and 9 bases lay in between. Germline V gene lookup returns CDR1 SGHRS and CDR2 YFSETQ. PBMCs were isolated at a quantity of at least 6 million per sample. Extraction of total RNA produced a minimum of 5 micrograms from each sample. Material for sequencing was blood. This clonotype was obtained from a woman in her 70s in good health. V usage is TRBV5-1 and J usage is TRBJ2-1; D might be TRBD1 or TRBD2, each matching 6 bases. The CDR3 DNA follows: TGCGCCAGCAGCTTGGGTAGGGGGGACAATGAGCAGTTCTTC. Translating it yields CASSLGRGDNEQFF.